Listed below are T cell receptor beta chains from one sample, sequenced in a study of T cell repertoires in cytomegalovirus infection. Each CDR3 protein is one row after TCRdb ran MiXCR on the reads. Altogether roughly 180,000 distinct CDR3 sequences are present, 25% to 30% being singletons, with the ten largest covering about 31%. Sequencing was done on a sample of PBMCs. These TCRs come from a human donor in good health (CMV status not recorded). Some clones in this sample may be carry-over from other donors' samples. Each CDR3 is given with its conserved first and last residue. Not every row has a clone size; where given, it reads once, few, many or a size class.

v_gene	j_gene	abundance	CDR3aa
TRBV11-3	TRBJ2-2	once	CASSLARQLDTGELFF
TRBV5-6	TRBJ2-2	few	CASSLKDRAYGELFF
TRBV6-2/TRBV6-3	TRBJ1-1	.	CASSLLNPRETEAFF
TRBV20-1	TRBJ1-6	few	CSARFPDGTGGGSPLHF
TRBV20-1	TRBJ1-2	.	CSARSDGGFYGYTF
TRBV6-6	TRBJ1-1	.	CASTFDRVNTEAFF
TRBV19	TRBJ2-1	few	CASSPRTASSYNEQFF
TRBV12-3/TRBV12-4	TRBJ1-3	many	CASSLFNGNTIYF
TRBV6-5	TRBJ1-1	.	CASSPRQGVHTEAFF
TRBV12-3/TRBV12-4	TRBJ2-3	.	CASSFVVGFIDTQYF
TRBV6-5	TRBJ2-3	few	CASSYQTGSTDTQYF
TRBV20-1	TRBJ2-5	.	CSARGGTVQETQYF
TRBV6-2/TRBV6-3	TRBJ2-7	.	CASIAGQRGYEQYF
TRBV7-2	TRBJ1-1	.	CASSLVRDSTEAFF
TRBV7-8	TRBJ1-1	.	CASSPSRANTEAFF
TRBV6-4	TRBJ2-1	few	CASSDGPGGYNEQFF
TRBV5-6	TRBJ1-1	.	CASSLVRGHTEAFF
TRBV29-1	TRBJ2-7	.	CSVTGGQSSYEQYF
TRBV7-8	TRBJ2-7	many	CASSLAQKLYEQYF
TRBV7-2	TRBJ2-4	many	CASSLSRGGAKNIQYF
TRBV7-2	TRBJ2-7	many	CASSSPGQTYEQYF
TRBV6-1	TRBJ1-2	.	CATSPGTALGIGYTF
TRBV5-4	TRBJ2-2	.	CASAKGLENTGELFF
TRBV5-1	TRBJ1-1	few	CASSLRAGENTEAFF
TRBV20-1	TRBJ1-4	.	CSALLTSGEKLFF
TRBV4-3	TRBJ1-4	few	CASSLSRVSEKLFF
TRBV20-1	TRBJ1-4	few	CSANDDPFGVLFF
TRBV7-2	TRBJ2-1	.	CASSSSLGGATYNEQFF
TRBV29-1	TRBJ1-2	.	CSVRRGGDGYGYTF
TRBV10-3	TRBJ1-3	.	CAISDELSSGNTIYF
TRBV19	TRBJ1-1	few	CASSAPRQGYTEAFF
TRBV19	TRBJ2-5	.	CASSPGTGGDETQYF
TRBV12-3/TRBV12-4	TRBJ1-3	.	CASSLAEGNTIYF
TRBV7-8	TRBJ1-3	many	CASSLRGSGGNTIYF
TRBV12-3/TRBV12-4	TRBJ1-1	.	CASSYRETTEAFF
TRBV7-2	TRBJ2-3	.	CASSFVGADTQYF
TRBV7-3	TRBJ2-1	.	CASSLYQGGESYPGDEQFF
TRBV7-2	TRBJ1-1	.	CASSLVGGRDTEAFF
TRBV30	TRBJ2-2	.	CAWSSRGGRTGELFF
TRBV7-2	TRBJ2-7	many	CASSLLPPGSSSEQYF
TRBV19	TRBJ2-7	few	CASSKRKPGQGYEQYF
TRBV9	TRBJ1-2	.	CASSVGQGANSGYTF
TRBV2	TRBJ1-1	.	CASRGSPVNTEAFF
TRBV2	TRBJ1-5	.	CASSAIRQPQHF
TRBV4-3	TRBJ1-1	few	CASSQADSEAFF
TRBV18	TRBJ2-4	few	CASSRDRPALAKNIQYF
TRBV5-1	TRBJ2-3	few	CASSSTGAMIGFTDTQYF
TRBV6-6	TRBJ1-5	.	CASRITGTGPGGNQPQHF
TRBV27	TRBJ2-3	.	CASSFSEVSTDTQYF
TRBV7-9	TRBJ1-1	once	CASSQSIRLNTEAFF